These 5 T cell receptor beta chains share one sample of origin, sequenced in a study of identical twins. TCRdb reprocessed the 5' RACE reads via MiXCR and lists one record per CDR3 protein. The repertoire has approximately 700,000 distinct CDR3 sequences, around 6.1% of them found once; the top ten carry 1.5% to 2%. Sequencing was performed on naive T cells sorted from blood. The receptors shown here come from a young man in good health.

J is TRBJ2-3 and V is TRBV11-2; D may be TRBD1 (6 bases). CDR3 length equals 14 residues. The V gene's germline CDR1 is SGHAT and CDR2 FQNNGV. V was pared by 5 bases and J by 6 bases, with 15 bases between. The CDR3 bases are TGTGCCAGCAGCCCCTCGTCTAGGGGGGATACGCAGTATTTT. It is translated as CASSPSSRGDTQYF.

This clonotype was recorded many times. J is TRBJ2-1 and V is TRBV27; D unresolved. Per the germline V gene, CDR1 is MNHEY and CDR2 is SMNVEV (reference sequence). The CDR3 spans 14 residues. V lost 2 bases and J lost 10, with 15 bases in between. The CDR3 DNA follows: TGTGCCAGCAGTTTAGGAACCTTAGGGCGGGAGCAGTTCTTC. The encoded protein is CASSLGTLGREQFF.

This clonotype was observed at least ten times. This chain joins TRBV20-1 and TRBJ1-5; TRBD1 might be the D (5 bases). From germline, CDR1 is DFQATT and CDR2 SNEGSKA (reference sequence). This CDR3 is 19 amino acids long. V was pared by 7 bases and J by 2 bases, with 30 bases between. CDR3 sequence: CSVPSRVDSIAVGNQPQHF. CDR3 in DNA: TGCAGTGTACCTTCCAGGGTTGATTCCATAGCGGTCGGCAATCAGCCCCAGCATTTT.

The sample holds many counts of this clonotype. The chain uses TRBV6-5 and TRBJ1-1; D not resolved. This CDR3 has 12 amino acids. V lost 3 bases and J 9 bases, leaving 11 bases between the germline ends. The germline V gene encodes CDR1 MNHEY and CDR2 SVGAGI. The CDR3 DNA is TGTGCCAGCAGTTATTTGGGTGGGAAAGCTTTCTTT. Encoded protein: CASSYLGGKAFF.

The table lists this clonotype with many counts. The chain uses TRBV29-1 and TRBJ2-7; D call uncertain. Germline CDR1 is SQVTM and CDR2 is ANQGSEA. Trimming stripped 0 bases from V and 3 bases from J, with 9 bases between. This CDR3 spans 13 amino acids. Here the CDR3 reads CSVEDPLGYEQYF. In DNA form, the CDR3 reads TGCAGCGTTGAAGATCCCCTAGGCTACGAGCAGTACTTC.